This is a list of T cell receptor beta chains from one sample in a study of shared clonotypes between healthy human individuals. Sequenced by immunoSEQ multiplex PCR; TCRdb stores in-frame clones only, minus some. Here the sample spans about 2 million clones, over 85% being singletons. Sample: naive CD4+ T cells sorted from blood. The receptors stem from a man between 18 and 29 years old in good health. CDR3s include the opening cysteine and the closing phenylalanine or tryptophan. D genes are given only for firm matches. Size is omitted from some rows. Given values are once, few, many or a class for expanded clones.

V: TRBV27
J: TRBJ1-1
D: .
size: .
CDR3: CATRDRGTEAFF
DNA: TGTGCCACCAGAGACAGAGGGACTGAAGCTTTCTTT

V: TRBV5-1
J: TRBJ1-6
D: .
size: once
CDR3: CASTKTGDGYNSPLHF
DNA: TGCGCCAGCACCAAGACGGGGGACGGATATAATTCACCCCTCCACTTT

V: TRBV5-1
J: TRBJ1-6
D: .
size: .
CDR3: CASSPGTTNSPLHF
DNA: TGCGCCAGCAGCCCGGGGACGACCAATTCACCCCTCCACTTT

V: TRBV18
J: TRBJ2-1
D: TRBD2
size: .
CDR3: CASSPWATGTSGLDEQFF
DNA: TGTGCCAGCTCACCCTGGGCTACCGGGACTAGCGGTTTAGATGAGCAGTTCTTC

V: TRBV10-1
J: TRBJ2-4
D: TRBD1
size: .
CDR3: CASSEGTVGKNIQYF
DNA: TGCGCCAGCAGTGAAGGGACAGTGGGCAAAAACATTCAGTACTTC

V: TRBV30
J: TRBJ2-7
D: TRBD1
size: .
CDR3: CACGGTGGYEQYF
DNA: TGTGCCTGCGGGGGGACAGGGGGCTACGAGCAGTACTTC

V: TRBV10-1
J: TRBJ2-7
D: .
size: .
CDR3: CASSVGSGAYEQYF
DNA: TGCGCCAGCAGTGTCGGCTCGGGGGCTTACGAGCAGTACTTC

V: TRBV6-1
J: TRBJ1-5
D: .
size: .
CDR3: CASSEYGQPQHF
DNA: TGTGCCAGCAGTGAATATGGCCAGCCCCAGCATTTT

V: TRBV7-6
J: TRBJ2-3
D: .
size: .
CDR3: CASSFGQLTDTQYF
DNA: TGTGCCAGCAGCTTCGGACAGTTAACAGATACGCAGTATTTT

V: TRBV9
J: TRBJ2-3
D: .
size: .
CDR3: CASSVREQLPTDTQYF
DNA: TGTGCCAGCAGCGTGAGGGAACAGCTACCCACAGATACGCAGTATTTT